This T cell receptor beta chain was identified in a study of cytomegalovirus exposure and HLA in healthy donors. Whole-study results and caveats: Trimming of TCR beta V- and J-genes showed a link, identified in a later analysis, to a missense DCLRE1C variant.

The PCR made use of 60 Vbeta and 13 Jbeta primers. The repertoire was sequenced with immunoSEQ multiplex PCR; TCRdb's copy has only in-frame clones and lacks some. The table lists about 90,000 clones, 65% to 80% of them singletons, with about a sixth in the top ten. In germline, CDR1 is SGHAT, CDR2 FQDESV (reference sequence). Between the trimmed V and J ends, which lost 4 bases and 3 bases, there was a span of 16 bases. The CDR3 contains 16 residues. As regards this clone: Its antigen is not known.

This chain links TRBV11-1 with TRBJ2-1, with D possibly TRBD2 on 5 matching bases. This TCR was recovered from a woman younger than 30 in good health and CMV-seropositive. What was sequenced was PBMCs. The CDR3 protein is CASSSGTGNNYNEQFF. The CDR3 coding sequence is TGTGCCAGCAGCTCCGGAACGGGGAACAACTACAATGAGCAGTTCTTC. The variable domain in full, completed from reference TRBV11-1 and TRBJ2-1, reads EAEVAQSPRYKITEKSQAVAFWCDPISGHATLYWYRQILGQGPELLVQFQDESVVDDSQLPKDRFSAERLKGVDSTLKIQPAELGDSAMYLCASSSGTGNNYNEQFFGPGTRLTVL.